The 14 T cell receptor beta chains presented below share a single source sample, sequenced in a study of metastatic and nonmetastatic thyroid tumors. With MiXCR, TCRdb called clones anew from the PCR reads. The data contain around 35,000 clones, roughly 17% of them singletons. Before thyroid surgery, none of the patients had received any treatment. Sequencing was performed on blood. Source of these receptors: a male donor with papillary thyroid cancer or a benign thyroid nodule (not recorded which). Some clones in this sample may be carry-over from other donors' samples.

This clone was detected many times. The V and J genes are TRBV12-3 or TRBV12-4 and TRBJ2-2; 14 bases are shared with TRBD2. J gave up 6 bases and V 7 bases, and 1 base lay outside the gene matches. The CDR3 is 14 residues long. The CDR3 nucleotides are TGTGCCAGCATGACTAGCGGGAGGGCCGGGGAGCTGTTTTTT. Translating it yields CASMTSGRAGELFF.

This clone qualifies as medium-sized. This rearrangement joins TRBV12-3 or TRBV12-4 to TRBJ2-2, with TRBD2 matching over 10 bases. The CDR3 is 16 residues long. V dropped 1 base and J dropped 4; count of bases not matched to a gene: 3. The CDR3, as DNA: TGTGCCAGCAGTTTAGGGACTAGCGGAATCACCGGGGAGCTGTTTTTT. This translates into CASSLGTSGITGELFF.

In this sample, this clone turned up many times. Just one base apart from a much larger clone, this may be a read error. The sample contains more than one DNA sequence encoding this CDR3. The genes are TRBV3-1 and TRBJ1-6; no definite D call. This CDR3 is built from 13 residues. The germline V gene encodes CDR1 LGHDT and CDR2 YNNKEL (reference sequence). The CDR3 bases are TGTGCCAGCAGCCAAGACTTGTATTCACCCCTCCATTTT. Translation gives CASSQDLYSPLHF.

This clone came up many times. This chain connects TRBV13 to TRBJ2-1; 8 nucleotides match TRBD1. Germline V lookup: CDR1 PRHDT, CDR2 FYEKMQ (reference sequence). The junction had 7 bases not matched to a gene; V was cut back by 1 base and J by 5 bases. This CDR3 has 16 amino acids. CDR3 in amino acids: CASSLDISGGHNEQFF. DNA for the CDR3: TGTGCCAGCAGCTTAGATATATCAGGGGGCCACAATGAGCAGTTCTTC.

V gene TRBV7-2 combines with J gene TRBJ2-7; tentatively, D is TRBD2 (5 bases). The CDR3 is made up of 16 amino acids. CDR1 and CDR2 from the germline V gene are SGHTA and FQGNSA. Trimming shortened V by 2 bases and J by 0 bases, and 14 bases separated the two germline ends. The CDR3: CASSLTSGVSSYEQYF. The CDR3 region has the DNA TGTGCCAGCAGCTTAACTTCCGGGGTCTCCTCCTACGAGCAGTACTTC.

This clone was detected many times. With a much larger clone just one base away, this may be a read error. The gene calls are TRBV7-8 and TRBJ2-7; a weak D match, TRBD1 (5 bases). The germline V gene has CDR1 SGHVS and CDR2 FQNEAQ. The CDR3 runs 14 residues. The CDR3 DNA reads TGTGCCGGCAGCACTGCAGGGTTCACCTACGAGCAGTACTTC. It specifies CAGSTAGFTYEQYF. Full variable domain (remainder filled in from reference TRBV7-8 and TRBJ2-7): GAGVSQSPRYKVAKRGQDVALRCDPISGHVSLFWYQQALGQGPEFLTYFQNEAQLDKSGLPSDRFFAERPEGSVSTLKIQRTQQEDSAVYLCAGSTAGFTYEQYFGPGTRLTVT.

Sample share makes this clone medium-sized. The rearrangement joins TRBV27 to TRBJ1-5, with D maybe TRBD1 (6 bases). Trimming removed 5 bases from V and 5 bases from J, with 16 bases in between. This CDR3 region has 15 residues. In germline, CDR1 is MNHEY, CDR2 SMNVEV (reference sequence). CDR3 coding DNA: TGTGCCAGCAGTGACACAGGGTACACCGATCAGCCCCAGCATTTT. Its translation is CASSDTGYTDQPQHF.

At least ten counts were recorded for this clone. The rearrangement joins TRBV12-5 to TRBJ2-3; 8 positions match TRBD2. The CDR3 is made up of 16 amino acids. Germline CDR1 reads LGHNT; CDR2 reads FRNRAP. V shed 1 base, J shed 0 bases, and the junction held 3 bases outside the gene matches. The CDR3 loop reads CASGLGASGSTDTQYF. DNA for the CDR3: TGTGCTAGTGGTTTGGGTGCTAGCGGGAGCACAGATACGCAGTATTTT.

This clone was detected many times. The chain links TRBV19 to TRBJ2-3; 9 bases are a match to TRBD1. J was trimmed by 5 bases and V by 6 bases; bases with no gene match: 6. This CDR3 has 14 amino acids. Germline V lookup: CDR1 LNHDA, CDR2 SQIVND (reference sequence). The DNA of the CDR3 is TGTGCCAGTAGCAATACAGGGGGCGTAGATACGCAGTATTTT. Translation gives CASSNTGGVDTQYF.

Ten or more counts support this clone. The rearrangement uses TRBV10-2 and TRBJ2-1, with 7 bases that match TRBD2. The CDR3 is 12 residues long. The germline gives CDR1 WSHSY, CDR2 SAAADI. V was pared by 7 bases and J by 9 bases, with 6 bases of the junction left unmatched. In DNA, the CDR3 is TGCGCCAGCACTGGGGGGGTAACTGAGCAGTTCTTC. This encodes CASTGGVTEQFF.

This clone has ten or more counts. This sequence joins TRBV6-1 and TRBJ2-2; D unclear. The germline CDR1 and CDR2 sequences are MNHNS and SASEGT. The V gene lost 5 bases and the J gene lost 5 bases, with 15 bases spanning the gap. CDR3 length: 15 amino acids. Here the CDR3 reads CASSSPHWRTGELFF. CDR3 bases: TGTGCCAGCAGTAGCCCCCATTGGCGGACCGGGGAGCTGTTTTTT.

This clone was detected many times. This sequence joins TRBV5-1 and TRBJ1-2, with unresolved D. V lost 4 bases to trimming and J lost 2 bases, with 12 bases between them. The V gene's germline CDR1 is SGHRS and CDR2 YFSETQ. The CDR3 spans 14 residues. The CDR3: CASSRDTRNYGYTF. In nucleotides, the CDR3 is TGCGCCAGCAGCCGAGACACTAGAAACTATGGCTACACCTTC. The variable domain in full, completed from reference TRBV5-1 and TRBJ1-2, reads KAGVTQTPRYLIKTRGQQVTLSCSPISGHRSVSWYQQTPGQGLQFLFEYFSETQRNKGNFPGRFSGRQFSNSRSEMNVSTLELGDSALYLCASSRDTRNYGYTFGSGTRLTVV.

This clone is medium-sized by share. The chain uses TRBV12-3 or TRBV12-4 and TRBJ2-7, with D perhaps matching TRBD2 (6 bases). The CDR3 loop spans 14 amino acids. Trimming cost V 6 bases and J 2 bases, with 14 bases left between them. The CDR3 here is CASSPGRGAYEQYF. Written as DNA, the CDR3 is TGTGCCAGCAGCCCCGGGAGAGGCGCCTACGAGCAGTACTTC.

This clone was picked up many times. V is TRBV27 and J is TRBJ2-2; D is perhaps TRBD1 (5 bases). Trimming left V 2 bases short and J 6 bases short, with 10 bases between. Germline V gives CDR1 MNHEY, CDR2 SMNVEV (reference sequence). CDR3 length equals 14 residues. This CDR3 reads CASSLLGRAGELFF. DNA for the CDR3: TGTGCCAGCAGTTTACTGGGCAGGGCCGGGGAGCTGTTTTTT.